What follows is one TCR beta chain and its context. The donor population consisted of healthy HIV-negative adults with no recent acute infections or vaccinations. CD4+ cells yielded CD45RA+ naive and CD45RA-negative memory subsets. The V and J ends lost 0 bases and 6 bases respectively, with 12 bases between them. The CDR3 is 15 amino acids. Per the germline V gene, CDR1 is SGHRS and CDR2 is YFSETQ. These data belong to a study of shared clonotypes between healthy human individuals. TCRdb keeps only in-frame clones here, not all; method: immunoSEQ multiplex PCR. This table holds around 750,000 clones, approximately 79% found once.

This rearrangement joins TRBV5-1 to TRBJ1-4, with D possibly being TRBD1 (6 bases). The clonotype originates from a woman aged 25-40 years in good health. The sample comprised memory CD4+ T cells sorted from blood. Subset: CD45RA-negative fraction. The CDR3 DNA sequence: TGCGCCAGCAGCTTGGCCAACCCAGGGGATGAAAAACTGTTTTTT. This encodes CASSLANPGDEKLFF.